The clone carrying this TCR beta chain appeared a few times. Antigen: not known. Germline trimming cut 7 bases from V and 5 bases from J; bases unmatched to any gene: 7. Germline V gene lookup returns CDR1 SNHLY and CDR2 FYNNEI. The CDR3 sequence is 13 residues long. Through a sample-barcoded 5' primer and a J-beta primer mix, a second PCR was run for 7 to 11 cycles. One entry per CDR3 protein, called by TCRdb with MiXCR from the 5' RACE reads. The sample yields 1.5 million to 1.9 million distinct CDR3 sequences, approximately 42% seen once. The sample comes from a study of blood T cells in healthy people across ages. General study results and limits: Strong correlation was found linking TCR beta diversity to naive T cell percentage. Nothing was known about donor CMV status, and this possibly confounded expanded clonotype changes.

The sequenced material came from blood. This clonotype was obtained from a woman under 30 in good health. The J gene is TRBJ1-1, the V gene TRBV2; TRBD1 aligns across 7 bases. CDR3 sequence reads: CASIQGVLTEAFF. Written as DNA, the CDR3 is TGTGCCAGCATTCAGGGGGTTCTGACTGAAGCTTTCTTT.